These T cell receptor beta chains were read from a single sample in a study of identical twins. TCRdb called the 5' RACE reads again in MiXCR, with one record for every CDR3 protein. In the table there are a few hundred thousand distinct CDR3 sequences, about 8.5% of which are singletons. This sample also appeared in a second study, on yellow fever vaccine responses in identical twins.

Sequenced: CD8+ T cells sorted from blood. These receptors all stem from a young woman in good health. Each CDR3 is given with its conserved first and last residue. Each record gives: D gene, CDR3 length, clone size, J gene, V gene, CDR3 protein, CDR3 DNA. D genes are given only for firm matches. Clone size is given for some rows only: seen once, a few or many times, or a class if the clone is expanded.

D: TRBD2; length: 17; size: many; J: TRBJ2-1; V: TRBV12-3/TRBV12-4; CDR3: CASQGTSGSFSHNEQFF; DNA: TGTGCCAGCCAAGGGACTAGCGGGAGCTTCTCCCACAATGAGCAGTTCTTC
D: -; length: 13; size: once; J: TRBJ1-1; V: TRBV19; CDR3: CASSIGLTTEAFF; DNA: TGTGCCAGTAGTATTGGCCTTACCACTGAAGCTTTCTTT
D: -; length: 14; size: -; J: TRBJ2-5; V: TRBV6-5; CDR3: CASSYSPGMETQYF; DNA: TGTGCCAGCAGTTACTCTCCGGGTATGGAGACCCAGTACTTC
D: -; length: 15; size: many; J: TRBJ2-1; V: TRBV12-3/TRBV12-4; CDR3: CASSSDPRGWNEQFF; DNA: TGTGCCAGCAGTTCGGACCCGCGTGGGTGGAATGAGCAGTTCTTC
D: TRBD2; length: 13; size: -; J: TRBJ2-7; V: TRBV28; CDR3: CASSFSLADEQYF; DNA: TGTGCCAGCAGTTTTTCGCTAGCGGACGAGCAGTACTTC
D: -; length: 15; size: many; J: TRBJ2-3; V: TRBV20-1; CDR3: CSARDLGLNTDTQYF; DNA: TGCAGTGCTAGAGACCTGGGACTGAACACAGATACGCAGTATTTT
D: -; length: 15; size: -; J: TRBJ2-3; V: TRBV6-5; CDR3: CASSYTVLSTDTQYF; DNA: TGTGCCAGCAGTTACACGGTCTTAAGCACAGATACGCAGTATTTT
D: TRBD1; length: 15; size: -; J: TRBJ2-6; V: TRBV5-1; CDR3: CASSSDRDEANVLTF; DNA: TGCGCCAGCAGCTCGGACAGGGATGAGGCCAACGTCCTGACTTTC
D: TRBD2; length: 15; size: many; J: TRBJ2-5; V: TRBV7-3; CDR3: CASTPGGGLQETQYF; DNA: TGTGCCAGCACCCCAGGCGGGGGGCTCCAAGAGACCCAGTACTTC
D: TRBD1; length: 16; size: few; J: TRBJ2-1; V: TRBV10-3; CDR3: CAISESIGTAYNEQFF; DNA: TGTGCCATCAGTGAGTCGATCGGGACAGCGTACAATGAGCAGTTCTTC
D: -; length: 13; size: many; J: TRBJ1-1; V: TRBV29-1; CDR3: CSLPGGPNTEAFF; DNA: TGCAGCCTACCGGGGGGCCCGAACACTGAAGCTTTCTTT
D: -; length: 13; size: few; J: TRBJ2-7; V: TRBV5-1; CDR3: CASSLGSPNEQYF; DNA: TGCGCCAGCAGCTTGGGGTCTCCCAACGAGCAGTACTTC
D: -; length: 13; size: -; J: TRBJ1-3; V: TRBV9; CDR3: CASSAYSGNTIYF; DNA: TGTGCCAGCAGCGCATACTCTGGAAACACCATATATTTT
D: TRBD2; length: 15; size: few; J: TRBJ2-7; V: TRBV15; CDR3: CATSISGGASYEQYF; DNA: TGTGCCACCAGCATCAGCGGGGGGGCCTCCTACGAGCAGTACTTC
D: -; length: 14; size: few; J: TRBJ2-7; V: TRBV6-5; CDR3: CASSYSPDSYEQYF; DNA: TGTGCCAGCAGTTACTCGCCGGATTCCTACGAGCAGTACTTC
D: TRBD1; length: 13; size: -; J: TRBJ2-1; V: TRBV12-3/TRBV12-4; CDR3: CASRVDRSGEQFF; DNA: TGTGCCAGCAGGGTGGACAGGTCGGGTGAGCAGTTCTTC
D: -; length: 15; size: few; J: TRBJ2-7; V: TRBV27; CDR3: CASSLVLASSYEQYF; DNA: TGTGCCAGCAGTTTGGTTCTAGCGAGCTCCTACGAGCAGTACTTC
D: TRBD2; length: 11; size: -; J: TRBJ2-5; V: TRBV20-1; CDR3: CAGEYQETQYF; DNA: TGCGCGGGAGAGTACCAAGAGACCCAGTACTTC
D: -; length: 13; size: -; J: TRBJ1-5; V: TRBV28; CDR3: CASAGGLHQPQHF; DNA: TGTGCCAGCGCCGGGGGTCTTCATCAGCCCCAGCATTTT